This T cell receptor beta chain was identified in a study of CD8+ T cells in alopecia areata. Study-wide context: Each of the treated patients was given oral tofacitinib, 5 to 10 mg twice daily, for moderate-to-severe alopecia areata. General study results and limits: Many expanded lesional clones persisted in scalp and blood during tofacitinib treatment.

Concerning this clone: The target antigen is unknown.

J lost 2 bases, V lost 4 bases, and 6 bases had no gene match. The germline V gene encodes CDR1 SEHNR and CDR2 FQNEAQ (reference sequence). The CDR3 contains 15 residues. Treatment here: oral pan-JAK inhibitor, 5-10 mg twice daily. Following extraction, RNA underwent reverse transcription to cDNA, which served as the sequencing template. The data were produced by immunoSEQ multiplex PCR, yet TCRdb's version contains in-frame clones alone and is incomplete. The data contain fewer than 200,000 clones, 60% to 75% of them seen just once; the ten biggest clones take up about 14%. The chain is built from TRBV7-9 and TRBJ2-7; 9 nucleotides align to TRBD2. The input for sequencing was CD4+ T cells sorted from blood, taken at week 24, from a patient treated with tofacitinib. The TCR sequence derives from a human donor with alopecia areata. CDR3 region: CASSYGPSGTYEQYF. For the CDR3, the DNA is TGTGCCAGCAGCTATGGTCCTAGCGGGACCTACGAGCAGTACTTC.